A single sample is the source of the 25 T cell receptor beta chains below, sequenced in a study of cytomegalovirus exposure and HLA in healthy donors (dated by TCRdb to between 2016 and 2019). Library preparation used the immunoSEQ multiplex PCR assay. The multiplex PCR relied on a mix of 60 forward primers for TCR Vbeta segments and 13 reverse primers for TCR Jbeta segments. TCRdb took over this immuneACCESS table, retaining in-frame rearrangements with V and J assigned. Such tables are incomplete; in checked studies, under half of the missing clones stem from an unresolved V gene, and the remainder is unexplained. This sample comprises tens of thousands of clones, around four fifths of them detected only once. Under 7.5% of the sample belongs to the ten largest clones. Specimen: PBMCs. The receptors shown here come from a woman in her fifties or sixties in good health and CMV-seropositive.

The genes are TRBV5-5 and TRBJ1-3; a possible D gene is TRBD1 (5 bases). Trimming took off 5 bases at V and 3 bases at J, with 9 bases between the two ends. The CDR3 is 13 amino acids. CDR1 and CDR2 from the germline V gene are SGHKS and YYEKEE (reference sequence). Here the CDR3 DNA reads TGTGCCAGCAGACCAGACAGTGGAAACACCATATATTTT. Protein product: CASRPDSGNTIYF. The full variable domain, its missing parts supplied by reference TRBV5-5 and TRBJ1-3, is DAGVTQSPTHLIKTRGQQVTLRCSPISGHKSVSWYQQVLGQGPQFIFQYYEKEERGRGNFPDRFSARQFPNYSSELNVNALLLGDSALYLCASRPDSGNTIYFGEGSWLTVV.

The gene calls are TRBV9 and TRBJ1-1; unclear D gene. V lost 3 bases, J lost 2 bases, and 17 bases lay in between. This CDR3 region has 16 residues. Germline V gene sequence: CDR1 SGDLS, CDR2 YYNGEE. DNA of the CDR3: TGTGCCAGCAGCGCCTCTTGGGCTGTTGCTAACACTGAAGCTTTCTTT. It yields the protein CASSASWAVANTEAFF.

This rearrangement joins TRBV18 to TRBJ2-2; D may be TRBD2 (6 bases). The germline gives CDR1 KGHSH, CDR2 LQKENI. The V end was cut by 3 bases, the J end by 7 bases, with 15 bases between. This CDR3 is built from 15 residues. For the CDR3, the DNA is TGTGCCAGCTCACCGCGGACTACCTGGGACGGGGAGCTGTTTTTT. Translating gives CASSPRTTWDGELFF.

The V gene is TRBV4-2, the J gene TRBJ2-3, with 7 positions matching TRBD2. Per germline, CDR1 LGHNA and CDR2 YNFKEQ. After removal of 6 bases from V and 0 bases from J, the junction contained 9 bases not matched to a gene. This CDR3 has 16 residues. The DNA of the CDR3 is TGTGCCAGCAGTTTTAGCGGGCGTGCTAGCACAGATACGCAGTATTTT. Its protein is CASSFSGRASTDTQYF.

This clone has just one count. This rearrangement joins TRBV18 to TRBJ1-2; 8 bases line up with TRBD1. CDR3 size: 13 residues. Germline V gene lookup returns CDR1 KGHSH and CDR2 LQKENI. V lost 3 bases and J lost 4; bases outside the gene matches: 1. This CDR3 is CASSPDRAYGYTF. Written as DNA, the CDR3 is TGTGCCAGCTCACCGGACAGGGCCTATGGCTACACCTTC.

The chain has TRBV2 and TRBJ1-1, with TRBD1 as a possible D gene (6 bases). Between the trimmed V and J ends, which lost 7 bases and 2 bases, there was a span of 11 bases. Germline loops: CDR1 SNHLY, CDR2 FYNNEI. The CDR3 is 13 amino acids. The CDR3 sequence: CASNGGRNTEAFF. The CDR3 region has the DNA TGTGCCAGCAACGGGGGGCGAAACACTGAAGCTTTCTTT.

The chain uses TRBV14 and TRBJ1-1, with TRBD1 as a possible D gene (5 bases). In germline, CDR1 is SGHDN, CDR2 FVKESK. The CDR3 is 15 residues long. Trimming stripped 6 bases from V and 3 bases from J, with 17 bases between. The DNA for the CDR3 is TGTGCCAGCAGACCCGGAGGGTCAGGGTACACTGAAGCTTTCTTT. Translation gives CASRPGGSGYTEAFF.

The sample holds one count of this clone. V gene TRBV5-1 combines with J gene TRBJ1-5; a possible D gene is TRBD1 (6 bases). Germline CDR1 SGHRS, CDR2 YFSETQ. This CDR3 is 13 amino acids long. The V gene lost 4 bases and the J gene lost 5 bases, with 10 bases spanning the gap. CDR3 nucleotides: TGCGCCAGCAGCGGGGGGGCGGATCAGCCCCAGCATTTT. It translates to CASSGGADQPQHF. The entire variable domain, with the rest obtained from reference TRBV5-1 and TRBJ1-5, is as follows: KAGVTQTPRYLIKTRGQQVTLSCSPISGHRSVSWYQQTPGQGLQFLFEYFSETQRNKGNFPGRFSGRQFSNSRSEMNVSTLELGDSALYLCASSGGADQPQHFGDGTRLSIL.

V and J are TRBV2 and TRBJ2-2; TRBD2 agrees at 7 bases. Germline CDR1 and CDR2: SNHLY and FYNNEI. With V trimmed by 3 bases and J by 1 base, 5 bases remained unmatched. The CDR3 extends over 16 amino acids. CDR3 DNA sequence: TGTGCCAGCAGTGACCAAGCGGGGCGGAACACCGGGGAGCTGTTTTTT. Amino acids: CASSDQAGRNTGELFF.

The chain employs TRBV5-1 and TRBJ1-5; no clear D gene. V shed 0 bases and J shed 2 bases, with 9 bases lying between them. Germline V CDR1 and CDR2: SGHRS, YFSETQ. This CDR3 is 15 amino acids long. In DNA, the CDR3 is TGCGCCAGCAGCTTGGATTCGGGTGGCAATCAGCCCCAGCATTTT. Its protein is CASSLDSGGNQPQHF.

The chain joins TRBV15 to TRBJ2-2; D unresolved. The CDR3 sequence is 18 residues long. The V gene's germline CDR1 is LNHNV and CDR2 YYDKDF (reference sequence). With 0 bases removed from V and 0 bases from J, the gap between germline ends came to 14 bases. As DNA, the CDR3 is TGTGCCACCAGCAGAGATAGCCTCCTTATAACGAACACCGGGGAGCTGTTTTTT. It yields the protein CATSRDSLLITNTGELFF. Full variable domain (outside the CDR3, taken from reference TRBV15 and TRBJ2-2): DAMVIQNPRYQVTQFGKPVTLSCSQTLNHNVMYWYQQKSSQAPKLLFHYYDKDFNNEADTPDNFQSRRPNTSFCFLDIRSPGLGDTAMYLCATSRDSLLITNTGELFFGEGSRLTVL.

The chain is built from TRBV11-2 and TRBJ1-1; the D gene is possibly TRBD1 (5 bases). The length of the CDR3 is 14 residues. CDR1 is SGHAT and CDR2 is FQNNGV in the germline V gene. V was clipped by 0 bases and J by 4 bases, with 9 bases between them. This CDR3 is CASSLDGAFTEAFF. DNA of the CDR3: TGTGCCAGCAGCTTAGATGGGGCCTTCACTGAAGCTTTCTTT.

This clone occurred a few times. The chain combines TRBV28 with TRBJ2-3; the match to TRBD2 covers 7 bases. V lost 6 bases to trimming and J lost 1 base; unmatched junction nucleotides: 7. Germline lookup yields CDR1 MDHEN and CDR2 SYDVKM. The CDR3 has 15 amino acids. In DNA, the CDR3 is TGTGCCAGCAGCCCAGTGGGAGGGGGCACAGATACGCAGTATTTT. This codes for CASSPVGGGTDTQYF. Combining the CDR3 with reference TRBV28 and TRBJ2-3 gives the whole variable domain DVKVTQSSRYLVKRTGEKVFLECVQDMDHENMFWYRQDPGLGLRLIYFSYDVKMKEKGDIPEGYSVSREKKERFSLILESASTNQTSMYLCASSPVGGGTDTQYFGPGTRLTVL.

As DNA, the CDR3 is TGTGCCAGCTCACCCGGACAGGGCGGCGAGCAGTACTTC. It translates to CASSPGQGGEQYF. The chain employs TRBV18 and TRBJ2-7, with 8 bases matching TRBD1. With 3 bases clipped from V and 6 bases from J, the junction kept 4 bases outside the gene matches. Looked up from germline, CDR1 is KGHSH and CDR2 is LQKENI. This CDR3 is 13 amino acids long. Supplemented by reference TRBV18 and TRBJ2-7, the full variable domain reads NAGVMQNPRHLVRRRGQEARLRCSPMKGHSHVYWYRQLPEEGLKFMVYLQKENIIDESGMPKERFSAEFPKEGPSILRIQQVVRGDSAAYFCASSPGQGGEQYFGPGTRLTVT.

The J gene is TRBJ2-1, the V gene TRBV10-2, with 8 bases matching TRBD2. Per the germline V gene, CDR1 is WSHSY and CDR2 is SAAADI. CDR3 length: 15 residues. V lost 0 bases to trimming and J lost 6 bases; unmatched junction nucleotides: 4. The CDR3 bases are TGCGCCAGCAGTGAGTCGACTCGGGGGGGCAATGAGCAGTTCTTC. It codes for CASSESTRGGNEQFF.

V is TRBV30 and J is TRBJ1-5, with 7 bases identical to TRBD1. The CDR3 length is 15 residues. Germline values: CDR1 GTSNPN, CDR2 SVGIG (reference sequence). J gave up 1 base and V 3 bases, and 6 bases lay outside the gene matches. CDR3 nucleotide sequence: TGTGCCTGGAGCCCCCTCAGGGGGAGCAATCAGCCCCAGCATTTT. Translated, it gives CAWSPLRGSNQPQHF.

The chain joins TRBV19 to TRBJ1-5; possible D gene TRBD1, 5 bases. V lost 0 bases to trimming and J lost 6 bases, with 15 bases between them. The CDR3 is 16 amino acids. Germline CDR1 and CDR2: LNHDA and SQIVND (reference sequence). CDR3 in DNA: TGTGCCAGTAGTATAGAGCTCAGGGCCAGGGTTCAGCCCCAGCATTTT. Translated: CASSIELRARVQPQHF.

The chain uses TRBV19 and TRBJ2-7; 8 positions agree with TRBD1. Germline V gives CDR1 LNHDA, CDR2 SQIVND (reference sequence). The CDR3 totals 13 residues. The trim removed 8 bases at V and 5 bases at J, leaving 8 bases unmatched. The CDR3 here is CASRLTGADEQYF. DNA for the CDR3: TGTGCCAGTCGCCTGACAGGGGCGGACGAGCAGTACTTC.

The J gene is TRBJ2-1, the V gene TRBV27; 12 nucleotides match TRBD2. The germline V gene encodes CDR1 MNHEY and CDR2 SMNVEV (reference sequence). J lost 7 bases, V lost 8 bases, and 6 bases had no gene match. The CDR3 contains 14 residues. CDR3 in DNA: TGTGCCAGCGGAACTAGCGGGAGGTGGAATGAGCAGTTCTTC. Protein: CASGTSGRWNEQFF.

This chain links TRBV30 with TRBJ1-3; the D gene is possibly TRBD1 (5 bases). With 1 base removed from V and 4 bases from J, the gap between germline ends came to 14 bases. Germline CDR1 reads GTSNPN; CDR2 reads SVGIG (reference sequence). CDR3 length: 15 amino acids. CDR3 coding DNA: TGTGCCTGGAGTGACCCAGGGTCTAACGGAAACACCATATATTTT. Protein product: CAWSDPGSNGNTIYF.

The V gene is TRBV7-9, the J gene TRBJ2-5, with a possible D match to TRBD1 (6 bases). From germline, CDR1 is SEHNR and CDR2 FQNEAQ (reference sequence). The CDR3 runs 16 residues. Trimming took off 4 bases at V and 1 base at J, with 16 bases between the two ends. DNA for the CDR3: TGTGCCAGCAGCTCCCCTCGGGTGGGGGCCCAAGAGACCCAGTACTTC. It is translated as CASSSPRVGAQETQYF.

The CDR3: CASRGQGEQPQHF. CDR3 nucleotides: TGTGCCAGTAGGGGACAGGGTGAGCAGCCCCAGCATTTT. The J gene is TRBJ1-5, the V gene TRBV19; 9 bases agree with TRBD1. V dropped 6 bases and J dropped 7; count of bases not matched to a gene: 4. The CDR3 totals 13 residues. Per the germline V gene, CDR1 is LNHDA and CDR2 is SQIVND (reference sequence).

V gene TRBV13 combines with J gene TRBJ2-3; 8 positions match TRBD2. The CDR3 contains 15 residues. V was clipped by 0 bases and J by 3 bases; unmatched bases: 2. Germline V CDR1 and CDR2: PRHDT, FYEKMQ (reference sequence). The CDR3 sequence: CASSLGASGTDTQYF. The CDR3 coding sequence is TGTGCCAGCAGCTTAGGAGCTAGCGGGACAGATACGCAGTATTTT.

This chain connects TRBV6-6 to TRBJ2-7; 9 bases fit TRBD1. CDR1 and CDR2 from the germline V gene are MNHNY and SVGAGI (reference sequence). Losses at the gene ends were 4 bases for V and 3 bases for J; bases not matched to a gene: 7. This CDR3 has 15 amino acids. The CDR3 sequence is CASSFPGQGIYEQYF. The CDR3 coding sequence is TGTGCCAGCAGTTTCCCCGGACAGGGGATCTACGAGCAGTACTTC.

The rearrangement uses TRBV18 and TRBJ2-2; 7 nucleotides line up with TRBD1. This CDR3 contains 16 residues. V dropped 0 bases and J dropped 2; count of bases not matched to a gene: 3. Germline CDR1 is KGHSH and CDR2 is LQKENI. CDR3 protein: CASSPPTGFNTGELFF. In nucleotides, the CDR3 is TGTGCCAGCTCACCACCGACAGGGTTCAACACCGGGGAGCTGTTTTTT.